This T cell receptor (beta chain) was captured by sequencing in a study of cytomegalovirus exposure and HLA in healthy donors. Study results and caveats: Reportedly, cytomegalovirus status was diagnosed with high sensitivity and specificity. The study reported that TCR beta sequences accurately predicted HLA-A and HLA-B alleles in most subjects.

Healthy bone marrow donors made up the donors. Worth noting for this clone: Its target is not known.

V lost 6 bases to trimming and J lost 0 bases; unmatched junction nucleotides: 10. The germline V gene has CDR1 ENHRY and CDR2 SYGVKD. This CDR3 spans 17 amino acids. PCR amplification relied on 60 Vbeta primers (plus 13 Jbeta primers). Original processing notes: In a later analysis, of 70 million to 85 million unique beta chains, roughly 9.9 million appeared in at least two donors. Sequencing was performed with immunoSEQ multiplex PCR; in TCRdb, only in-frame clones are kept and a portion is missing. The V and J calls and clone size come from that table; D and trimming were worked out from the DNA. The sample consists of fewer than 110,000 clones, 75% to 90% of them appearing once.

Sequencing was carried out using PBMCs. V and J are TRBV10-3 and TRBJ2-2, with 7 bases lining up with TRBD2. The source of this sequence is a man aged 30 to 45 in good health and CMV-seronegative. The CDR3 reads CAIRGTLAGANTGELFF. The DNA of the CDR3 is TGTGCCATCAGGGGAACCTTAGCGGGCGCGAACACCGGGGAGCTGTTTTTT.